This record concerns one T cell receptor (beta chain) sequence. Its antigen is unidentified. The CDR3 has 13 amino acids. Per germline, CDR1 MNHEY and CDR2 SVGAGI. The data were taken from a study of T cells expressing NK-cell markers. General study results and limits: Of CD8+ T cells, about 1.0-8% belonged to dominant NKG2C+ clonotypes in several donors.

TCRdb reanalyzed the 5' RACE reads and collapses them to one entry per CDR3 protein, without DNA. This sample's table reports over 150,000 distinct CDR3 sequences. The clonotype comes from a man aged 18 to 69 in good health. Sequencing was performed on blood T cells: a sorted CD56 or NKG2C T cell subset, CD4+ or CD8+ T cells, or bulk PBMC T cells (not recorded which). The J gene is TRBJ2-1, the V gene TRBV6-5; TCRdb's D call of TRBD1 is untestable without DNA. CDR3 sequence: CASSYRGRNEQFF.